What follows are 27 T cell receptor beta chains derived from one specimen sequenced in a study of shared clonotypes between healthy human individuals. Using immunoSEQ multiplex PCR, the repertoire was profiled, and TCRdb retains in-frame clones only, with some absent. Here the sample spans a few million clones, around 94% being singletons. The sample taken for sequencing was naive CD4+ T cells sorted from blood. Subset: CD45RA+ positively selected. All receptors derive from a man aged 18 to 30 in good health.

This clone has only one observation. The chain couples TRBV5-4 to TRBJ2-5; D gene unclear. V shed 0 bases and J shed 4 bases, with 10 bases lying between them. CDR1 and CDR2 from the germline V gene are SGHNT and YYREEE (reference sequence). This CDR3 has 14 amino acids. The CDR3 DNA reads TGTGCCAGCAGCTTGGCACCTCTAGGAGAGACCCAGTACTTC. Translating gives CASSLAPLGETQYF.

The chain couples TRBV13 to TRBJ2-5, with D hard to call. In germline, CDR1 is PRHDT, CDR2 FYEKMQ (reference sequence). V lost 2 bases and J lost 2, with 9 bases in between. The CDR3 is 14 amino acids. The CDR3 DNA sequence: TGTGCCAGCAGCTTAAGAGCTACACAAGAGACCCAGTACTTC. It is translated as CASSLRATQETQYF.

The chain is built from TRBV15 and TRBJ2-1; weak D call: TRBD2 (6 bases). The V end lost 3 bases, the J end lost 2 bases, and 11 bases lay between the germline ends. Germline assignment: CDR1 LNHNV and CDR2 YYDKDF (reference sequence). The CDR3 contains 15 residues. The CDR3 region has the DNA TGTGCCACCAGCAGGGGATCGGGGGCCTACAATGAGCAGTTCTTC. Translating gives CATSRGSGAYNEQFF.

Worth noting for this clone: The same CDR3 also results from other DNA sequences found in this sample. The chain employs TRBV5-4 and TRBJ2-3; D is unresolved. Looked up from germline, CDR1 is SGHNT and CDR2 is YYREEE (reference sequence). V gave up 0 bases and J gave up 0 bases, with 8 bases separating them. The CDR3 is 15 residues long. CDR3 in amino acids: CASSLGLLSTDTQYF. CDR3 in DNA: TGTGCCAGCAGCTTGGGACTGCTAAGCACAGATACGCAGTATTTT.

This chain connects TRBV19 to TRBJ1-5; D is possibly TRBD1 (5 bases). The CDR3 contains 14 residues. Looked up from germline, CDR1 is LNHDA and CDR2 is SQIVND (reference sequence). The V end lost 4 bases, the J end lost 2 bases, and 9 bases lay between the germline ends. The CDR3 spells CASSNSGRNQPQHF. CDR3 DNA: TGTGCCAGTAGTAACTCAGGGCGCAATCAGCCCCAGCATTTT.

This chain joins TRBV19 and TRBJ2-7; TRBD2 matches 10 bases. The CDR3 consists of 15 residues. Germline V gene sequence: CDR1 LNHDA, CDR2 SQIVND (reference sequence). J lost 2 bases, V lost 8 bases, and 9 bases had no gene match. The CDR3 DNA is TGTGCCAGTGGTGCCCTACTAGCGGGACCCTACGAGCAGTACTTC. Amino acid sequence: CASGALLAGPYEQYF.

The sample holds one count of this clone. The same CDR3 can be traced to other DNA sequences in this sample. The chain has TRBV6-6 and TRBJ2-7; no definite D call. The CDR3 extends over 13 amino acids. V was clipped by 3 bases and J by 2 bases, with 8 bases between them. Germline loops: CDR1 MNHNY, CDR2 SVGAGI (reference sequence). The CDR3 reads CASSYRETYEQYF. CDR3 nucleotides: TGTGCCAGCAGTTATCGCGAGACCTACGAGCAGTACTTC.

The rearrangement links TRBV11-3 to TRBJ2-3; tentative D call: TRBD1 (6 bases). This CDR3 has 14 amino acids. Trimming took off 1 base at V and 4 bases at J, with 9 bases between the two ends. The germline CDR1 and CDR2 sequences are SGHNT and YENEEA. The CDR3 DNA is TGTGCCAGCAGCTTAGGGGGGCTTGCAGATACGCAGTATTTT. Its translation is CASSLGGLADTQYF.

V and J are TRBV7-9 and TRBJ2-1; D ambiguous. The CDR3 extends over 14 amino acids. The germline V gene encodes CDR1 SEHNR and CDR2 FQNEAQ (reference sequence). The ends were cut back, 1 base at V and 7 bases at J, with 11 bases in the middle. As DNA, the CDR3 is TGTGCCAGCAGCTTAGGGACCCCGAGGAATGAGCAGTTCTTC. This encodes CASSLGTPRNEQFF.

V and J are TRBV5-1 and TRBJ2-7; 7 nucleotides agree with TRBD1. V lost 1 base to trimming and J lost 5 bases; unmatched junction nucleotides: 3. Germline CDR1 and CDR2: SGHRS and YFSETQ. The CDR3 length is 13 residues. Here the CDR3 DNA reads TGCGCCAGCAGCTTGACAGGGGAGCACGAGCAGTACTTC. Translated, it gives CASSLTGEHEQYF.

The gene calls are TRBV7-2 and TRBJ1-4; D uncertain. Germline-derived CDR1 and CDR2 are SGHTA and FQGNSA. This CDR3 comprises 14 residues. The germline V and J ends were trimmed by 1 base and 7 bases, with 10 bases remaining between them. The CDR3 nucleotides read TGTGCCAGCAGCTTAGGGTCCACGGGTGAAAAACTGTTTTTT. Translation: CASSLGSTGEKLFF.

This clone was seen just once. This sequence joins TRBV30 and TRBJ2-1; no clear D gene. CDR3 length equals 11 residues. Germline CDR1 reads GTSNPN; CDR2 reads SVGIG (reference sequence). The V gene lost 3 bases and the J gene lost 10 bases, with 10 bases spanning the gap. The CDR3, as DNA: TGTGCCTGGAGGTTTGGTGGAGAGCAGTTCTTC. It is translated as CAWRFGGEQFF.

V is TRBV6-6 and J is TRBJ2-5; D is perhaps TRBD2 (5 bases). The J call is in doubt because the DNA end fits TRBJ2-7 better. This CDR3 contains 15 residues. Germline CDR1 MNHNY, CDR2 SVGAGI (reference sequence). The chain's CDR3 is CASTTAYGMGDEQYF. The CDR3 DNA sequence: TGTGCCAGCACTACAGCGTACGGGATGGGCGACGAGCAGTACTTC.

The chain recombines TRBV7-8 with TRBJ1-5, with D hard to call. In germline, CDR1 is SGHVS, CDR2 FQNEAQ. V lost 6 bases to trimming and J lost 0 bases, with 18 bases between them. The CDR3 contains 17 residues. The DNA for the CDR3 is TGTGCCAGCAGGCAGTCGAGACTGAAGGATAGCAATCAGCCCCAGCATTTT. This codes for CASRQSRLKDSNQPQHF.

The CDR3 reads CASNARVNTEAFF. The CDR3 DNA reads TGCGCCAGCAACGCACGGGTGAACACTGAAGCTTTCTTT. The rearrangement joins TRBV5-1 to TRBJ1-1; D gene ambiguous. This CDR3 is 13 amino acids long. Germline V lookup: CDR1 SGHRS, CDR2 YFSETQ. The V gene lost 6 bases and the J gene lost 0 bases, with 9 bases spanning the gap.

The gene calls are TRBV30 and TRBJ2-7; 12 nucleotides match TRBD2. This CDR3 is built from 17 residues. Trimming removed 1 base from V and 1 base from J; junction bases left unmatched: 8. Germline CDR1 and CDR2: GTSNPN and SVGIG (reference sequence). This chain's CDR3 is CAWSAYRTSGISYEQYF. CDR3 coding DNA: TGTGCCTGGAGTGCCTACCGGACTAGCGGGATATCCTACGAGCAGTACTTC.

In the case of this clone: The same CDR3 is also encoded by other DNA sequences in this sample. The CDR3 DNA follows: TGTGCCAGTCACAGGGCTAGCACAGATACGCAGTATTTT. Its protein is CASHRASTDTQYF. The chain recombines TRBV2 with TRBJ2-3; possible D gene TRBD1, 6 bases. This CDR3 region has 13 residues. From germline, CDR1 is SNHLY and CDR2 FYNNEI. The germline V and J ends were trimmed by 9 bases and 0 bases, with 10 bases remaining between them.

With regard to this clone: At one boundary the junction diverges from the germline segment, which might be a read error. V gene TRBV5-7 combines with J gene TRBJ1-5; TRBD1 matches 7 bases. Being an ORF, TRBV5-7 has a function that is uncertain. The CDR3 spans 17 residues. For the CDR3, the DNA is TGTGTCAGCAGCTTCAGGGGGTGGCTGGATAGCAATCAGCCCCAGCATTTT. It translates to CVSSFRGWLDSNQPQHF.

This clone appeared once. This rearrangement joins TRBV11-2 to TRBJ2-7; 7 nucleotides align to TRBD2. CDR3 length: 15 amino acids. From germline, CDR1 is SGHAT and CDR2 FQNNGV. V shed 0 bases and J 5 bases; nucleotides not matched to a gene: 7. For the CDR3, the DNA is TGTGCCAGCAGCTTAGATGGGGAGGGATCCCACGAGCAGTACTTC. Translating gives CASSLDGEGSHEQYF.

This sequence joins TRBV15 and TRBJ2-5; D possibly corresponds to TRBD2 (6 bases). The J call may be mistaken, given a closer DNA end match to TRBJ2-7. This CDR3 comprises 18 residues. From germline, CDR1 is LNHNV and CDR2 YYDKDF (reference sequence). CDR3 amino acids: CATSPLWKAGAGLYEQYF. The CDR3 DNA sequence: TGTGCCACCAGCCCCCTCTGGAAAGCGGGCGCGGGGCTATACGAGCAGTACTTC.

The rearrangement uses TRBV11-2 and TRBJ2-3, with 12 bases fitting TRBD1. Trimming took 5 bases from V and 6 from J; bases not matched to a gene: 12. The length of the CDR3 is 17 residues. CDR1 SGHAT and CDR2 FQNNGV come from the germline V gene. Here the CDR3 DNA reads TGTGCCAGCAGCCGAGTCCGGCGGGACAGGGGGCTTGATACGCAGTATTTT. Translation gives CASSRVRRDRGLDTQYF.

This rearrangement joins TRBV19 to TRBJ2-5; 13 nucleotides align to TRBD2. Germline loops: CDR1 LNHDA, CDR2 SQIVND (reference sequence). V was pared by 5 bases and J by 2 bases, with 2 bases of the junction left unmatched. The CDR3 sequence is 15 residues long. The CDR3 loop reads CASSPGLAGQETQYF. The CDR3 nucleotides read TGTGCCAGTAGTCCGGGACTAGCGGGACAAGAGACCCAGTACTTC.

The rearrangement uses TRBV30 and TRBJ1-2, with 9 positions matching TRBD1. There are 11 residues in the CDR3. In germline, CDR1 is GTSNPN, CDR2 SVGIG (reference sequence). Losses at the gene ends were 8 bases for V and 6 bases for J; bases not matched to a gene: 4. The CDR3 DNA reads TGTGCCCGACAGGGGGAGAATGGCTACACCTTC. Protein: CARQGENGYTF. The whole variable domain, filled in from reference TRBV30 and TRBJ1-2, reads SQTIHQWPATLVQPVGSPLSLECTVEGTSNPNLYWYRQAAGRGLQLLFYSVGIGQISSEVPQNLSASRPQDRQFILSSKKLLLSDSGFYLCARQGENGYTFGSGTRLTVV.

This chain uses TRBV6-5 with TRBJ2-3; TRBD2 matches 8 bases. Trimming took 4 bases from V and 3 from J; bases not matched to a gene: 6. Germline V gene sequence: CDR1 MNHEY, CDR2 SVGAGI. The CDR3 runs 15 residues. CDR3 sequence reads: CASSSRGARTDTQYF. In DNA form, the CDR3 reads TGTGCCAGCAGTTCGCGGGGGGCTCGGACAGATACGCAGTATTTT.

The chain carries TRBV5-6 and TRBJ2-3, with D perhaps matching TRBD1 (5 bases). Germline loops: CDR1 SGHDT, CDR2 YYEEEE. This CDR3 is built from 16 residues. The ends were cut back, 3 bases at V and 0 bases at J, with 14 bases in the middle. The CDR3 region has the DNA TGTGCCAGCAGCTCGATTCCAGGGTATAGCACAGATACGCAGTATTTT. Its protein product is CASSSIPGYSTDTQYF.

The chain links TRBV19 to TRBJ2-2; 9 positions match TRBD1. Losses at the gene ends were 3 bases for V and 7 bases for J; bases not matched to a gene: 9. The CDR3 length is 16 residues. Germline V gene lookup returns CDR1 LNHDA and CDR2 SQIVND (reference sequence). The CDR3 loop reads CASSIEGTGRGGELFF. Here the CDR3 DNA reads TGTGCCAGTAGTATTGAAGGGACAGGGAGAGGCGGGGAGCTGTTTTTT.

V gene TRBV19 combines with J gene TRBJ1-1; D not resolved. CDR3 length equals 13 residues. CDR1 and CDR2 (germline): LNHDA, SQIVND (reference sequence). Trimming removed 8 bases from V and 8 bases from J, with 18 bases in between. The CDR3 sequence: CASGSTNQWEAFF. CDR3 in DNA: TGTGCCAGTGGATCGACCAACCAATGGGAAGCTTTCTTT.